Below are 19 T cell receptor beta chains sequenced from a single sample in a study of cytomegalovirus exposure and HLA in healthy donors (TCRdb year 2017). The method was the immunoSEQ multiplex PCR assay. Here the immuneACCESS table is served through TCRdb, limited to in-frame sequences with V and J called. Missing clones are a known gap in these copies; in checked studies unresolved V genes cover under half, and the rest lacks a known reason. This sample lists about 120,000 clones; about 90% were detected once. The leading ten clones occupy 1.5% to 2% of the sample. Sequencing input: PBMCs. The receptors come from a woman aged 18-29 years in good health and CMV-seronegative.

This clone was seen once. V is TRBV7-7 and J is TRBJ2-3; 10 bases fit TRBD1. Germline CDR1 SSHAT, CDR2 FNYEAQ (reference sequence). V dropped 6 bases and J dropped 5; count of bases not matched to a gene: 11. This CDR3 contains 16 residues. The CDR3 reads CASRKTTGTGEDTQYF. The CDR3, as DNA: TGTGCCAGCAGAAAAACGACCGGGACAGGGGAAGATACGCAGTATTTT.

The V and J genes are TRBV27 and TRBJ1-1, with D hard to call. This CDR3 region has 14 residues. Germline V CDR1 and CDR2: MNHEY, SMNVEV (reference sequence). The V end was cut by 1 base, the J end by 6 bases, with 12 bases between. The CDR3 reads CASSLWAGFAEAFF. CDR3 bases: TGTGCCAGCAGTTTATGGGCAGGCTTCGCTGAAGCTTTCTTT.

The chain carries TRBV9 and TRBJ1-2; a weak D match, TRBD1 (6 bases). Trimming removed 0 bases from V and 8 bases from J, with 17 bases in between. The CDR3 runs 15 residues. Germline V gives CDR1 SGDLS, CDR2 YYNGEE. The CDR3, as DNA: TGTGCCAGCAGCGTAGGACTGACAGGTCGTCAGGGCTACACCTTC. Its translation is CASSVGLTGRQGYTF.

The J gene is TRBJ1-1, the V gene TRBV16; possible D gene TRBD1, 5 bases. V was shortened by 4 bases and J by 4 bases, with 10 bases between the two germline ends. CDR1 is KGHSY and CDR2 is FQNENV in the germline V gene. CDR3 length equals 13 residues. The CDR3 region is CASSPQRGTEAFF. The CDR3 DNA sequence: TGTGCCAGCAGCCCCCAAAGGGGCACTGAAGCTTTCTTT.

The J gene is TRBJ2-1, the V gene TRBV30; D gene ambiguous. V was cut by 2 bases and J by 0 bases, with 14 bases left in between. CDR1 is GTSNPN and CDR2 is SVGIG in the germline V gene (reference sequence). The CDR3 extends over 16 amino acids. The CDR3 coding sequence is TGTGCCTGGAGTCGCCCTACCAACCCCTCCTACAATGAGCAGTTCTTC. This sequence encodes CAWSRPTNPSYNEQFF.

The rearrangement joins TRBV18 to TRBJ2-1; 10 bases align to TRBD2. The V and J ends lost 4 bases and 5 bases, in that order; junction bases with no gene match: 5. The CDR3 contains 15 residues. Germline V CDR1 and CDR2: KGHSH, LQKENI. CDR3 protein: CASSRPGLANNEQFF. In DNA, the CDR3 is TGTGCCAGCTCACGACCGGGACTAGCGAACAATGAGCAGTTCTTC.

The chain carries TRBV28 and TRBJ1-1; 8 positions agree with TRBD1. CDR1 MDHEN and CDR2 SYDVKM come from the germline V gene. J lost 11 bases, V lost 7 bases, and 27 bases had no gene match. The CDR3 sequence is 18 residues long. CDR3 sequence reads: CASIPGGVRADRGRQAFF. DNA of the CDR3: TGTGCCAGCATCCCCGGCGGGGTCCGTGCAGACAGGGGTCGGCAGGCTTTCTTT.

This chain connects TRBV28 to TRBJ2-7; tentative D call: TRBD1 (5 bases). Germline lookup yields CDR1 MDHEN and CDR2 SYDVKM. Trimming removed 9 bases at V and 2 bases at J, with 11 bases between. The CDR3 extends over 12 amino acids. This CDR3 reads CASPRTPYEQYF. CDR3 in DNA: TGTGCCAGTCCAAGGACACCCTACGAGCAGTACTTC. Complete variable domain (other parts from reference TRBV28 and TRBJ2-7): DVKVTQSSRYLVKRTGEKVFLECVQDMDHENMFWYRQDPGLGLRLIYFSYDVKMKEKGDIPEGYSVSREKKERFSLILESASTNQTSMYLCASPRTPYEQYFGPGTRLTVT.

The CDR3 DNA is TGCGCCAGCAGTGAGCGAGCGGGGGGTTACAATGAGCAGTTCTTC. It translates to CASSERAGGYNEQFF. V usage is TRBV10-1 and J usage is TRBJ2-1, with 9 nucleotides matching TRBD2. The CDR3 spans 15 residues. V was pared by 2 bases and J by 4 bases, with 3 bases of the junction left unmatched. Germline V gives CDR1 WNHNN, CDR2 SYGVQD (reference sequence).

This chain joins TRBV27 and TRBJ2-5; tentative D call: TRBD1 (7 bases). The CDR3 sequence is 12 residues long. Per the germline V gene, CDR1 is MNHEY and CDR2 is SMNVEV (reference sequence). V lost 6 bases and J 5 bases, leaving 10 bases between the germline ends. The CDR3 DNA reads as TGTGCCAGCAGCCCAGGGGGGGAGACCCAGTACTTC. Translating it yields CASSPGGETQYF.

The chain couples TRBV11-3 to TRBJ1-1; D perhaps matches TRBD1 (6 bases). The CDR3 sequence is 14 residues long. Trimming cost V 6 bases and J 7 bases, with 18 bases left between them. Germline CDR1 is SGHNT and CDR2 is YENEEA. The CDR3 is CASRGAGFTGEAFF. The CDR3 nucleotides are TGTGCCAGCAGGGGGGCAGGGTTTACCGGTGAAGCTTTCTTT.

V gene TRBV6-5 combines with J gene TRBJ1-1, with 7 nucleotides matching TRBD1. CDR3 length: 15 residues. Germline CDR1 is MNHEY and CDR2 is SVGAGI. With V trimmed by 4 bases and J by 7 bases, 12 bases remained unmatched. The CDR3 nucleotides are TGTGCCAGCAGTTTGCAGACAGGGATCAATCATGAAGCTTTCTTT. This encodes CASSLQTGINHEAFF.

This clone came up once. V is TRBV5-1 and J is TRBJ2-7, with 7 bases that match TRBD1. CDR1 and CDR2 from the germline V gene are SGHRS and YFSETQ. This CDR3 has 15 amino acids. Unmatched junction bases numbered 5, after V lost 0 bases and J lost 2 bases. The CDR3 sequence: CASSLGPGQTYEQYF. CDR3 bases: TGCGCCAGCAGCTTGGGGCCGGGACAGACCTACGAGCAGTACTTC.

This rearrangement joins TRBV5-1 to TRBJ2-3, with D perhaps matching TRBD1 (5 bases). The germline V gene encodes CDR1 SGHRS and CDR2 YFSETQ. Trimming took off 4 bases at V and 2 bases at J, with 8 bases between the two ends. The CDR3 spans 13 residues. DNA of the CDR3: TGCGCCAGCAGCGTCAGGGTCACAGATACGCAGTATTTT. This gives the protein CASSVRVTDTQYF.

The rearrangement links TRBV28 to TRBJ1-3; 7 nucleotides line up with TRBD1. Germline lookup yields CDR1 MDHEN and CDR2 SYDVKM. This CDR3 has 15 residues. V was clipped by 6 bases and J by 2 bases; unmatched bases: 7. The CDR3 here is CASSARGTPGNTIYF. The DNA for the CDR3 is TGTGCCAGCAGCGCCAGGGGGACACCTGGAAACACCATATATTTT. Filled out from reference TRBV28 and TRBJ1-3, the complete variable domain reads DVKVTQSSRYLVKRTGEKVFLECVQDMDHENMFWYRQDPGLGLRLIYFSYDVKMKEKGDIPEGYSVSREKKERFSLILESASTNQTSMYLCASSARGTPGNTIYFGEGSWLTVV.

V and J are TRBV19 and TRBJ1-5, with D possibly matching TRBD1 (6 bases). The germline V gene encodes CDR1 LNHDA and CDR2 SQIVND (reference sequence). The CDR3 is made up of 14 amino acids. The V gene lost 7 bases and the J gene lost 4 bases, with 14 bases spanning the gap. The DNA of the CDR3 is TGTGCCAGTATGCCGCTCACAGGGAATCAGCCCCAGCATTTT. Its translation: CASMPLTGNQPQHF.

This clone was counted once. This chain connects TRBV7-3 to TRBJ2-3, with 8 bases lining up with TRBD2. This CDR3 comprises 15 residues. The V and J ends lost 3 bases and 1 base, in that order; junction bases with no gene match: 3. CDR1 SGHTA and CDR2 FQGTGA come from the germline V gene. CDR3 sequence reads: CASSFSGGGTDTQYF. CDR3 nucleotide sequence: TGTGCCAGCAGCTTTTCGGGAGGGGGCACAGATACGCAGTATTTT.

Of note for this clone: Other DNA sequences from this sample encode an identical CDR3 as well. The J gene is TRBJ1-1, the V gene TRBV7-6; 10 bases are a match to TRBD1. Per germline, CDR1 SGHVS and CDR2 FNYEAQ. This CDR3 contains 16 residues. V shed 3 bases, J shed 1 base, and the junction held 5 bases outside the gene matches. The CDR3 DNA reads TGTGCCAGCAGCTTCAGACAGGGGGCCCCGAACACTGAAGCTTTCTTT. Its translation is CASSFRQGAPNTEAFF.

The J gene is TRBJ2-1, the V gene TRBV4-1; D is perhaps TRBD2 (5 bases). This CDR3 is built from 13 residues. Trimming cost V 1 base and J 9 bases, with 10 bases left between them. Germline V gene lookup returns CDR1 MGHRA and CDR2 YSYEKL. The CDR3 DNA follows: TGCGCCAGCAGCCAAGTGAGGGTCGCTGAGCAGTTCTTC. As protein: CASSQVRVAEQFF.